A single sample is the source of the 29 T cell receptor beta chains below, sequenced in a study of blood T cell repertoires in COVID-19. TCRdb keeps only in-frame clones here, not all; method: immunoSEQ multiplex PCR. The profile shows approximately 89,000 clones, 78% of them singletons. The sample consisted of peripheral blood. Receptor source: a man aged 65 to 79 with COVID-19, enrolled during active disease.

This chain joins TRBV6-2 or TRBV6-3 and TRBJ2-7; D is possibly TRBD2 (6 bases). In germline, CDR1 is MNHEY, CDR2 SVGEGT. Between the trimmed V and J ends, which lost 5 bases and 9 bases, there was a span of 20 bases. This CDR3 has 14 amino acids. The CDR3 coding sequence is TGTGCCAGCAGTCTGCCCGGGACTTGGGAGGTGCAGTACTTC. Translating gives CASSLPGTWEVQYF.

This clone has at least ten counts. The chain carries TRBV2 and TRBJ1-2, with 8 bases matching TRBD1. The CDR3 covers 12 residues. CDR1 SNHLY and CDR2 FYNNEI come from the germline V gene. The trim removed 8 bases at V and 4 bases at J, leaving 3 bases unmatched. Here the CDR3 reads CASAGGGYGYTF. CDR3 sequence (DNA): TGTGCCAGCGCAGGGGGCGGCTATGGCTACACCTTC. The variable domain in full, completed from reference TRBV2 and TRBJ1-2, reads EPEVTQTPSHQVTQMGQEVILRCVPISNHLYFYWYRQILGQKVEFLVSFYNNEISEKSEIFDDQFSVERPDGSNFTLKIRSTKLEDSAMYFCASAGGGYGYTFGSGTRLTVV.

This chain joins TRBV5-4 and TRBJ1-4, with 8 bases lining up with TRBD1. Trimming at V came to 4 bases and at J to 8 bases, leaving 7 bases not matched to a gene. The CDR3 is 14 residues long. Germline CDR1 reads SGHNT; CDR2 reads YYREEE (reference sequence). CDR3 nucleotide sequence: TGTGCCAGCAGCAGGGGACAGGCGGACGAAAAACTGTTTTTT. It is translated as CASSRGQADEKLFF.

This clone was seen more than once but under ten times. V usage is TRBV21-1 and J usage is TRBJ2-2; the table's D call, TRBD1, was not checked against the DNA. TRBV21-1 is a listed pseudogene. CDR3 length: 15 amino acids. CDR3: CASSCRTGNTGELFF. In nucleotides, the CDR3 is TGTGCCAGCAGCTGCCGGACAGGGAACACCGGGGAGCTGTTTTTT.

The V call is TRBV9, the J call TRBJ1-6; D gene ambiguous. Germline assignment: CDR1 SGDLS and CDR2 YYNGEE. V lost 0 bases to trimming and J lost 5 bases, with 3 bases between them. The CDR3 consists of 13 residues. The CDR3, as DNA: TGTGCCAGCAGCGTAGCTAATAATTCACCCCTCCACTTT. Residues: CASSVANNSPLHF. The full variable domain, rest sourced from reference TRBV9 and TRBJ1-6, is DSGVTQTPKHLITATGQRVTLRCSPRSGDLSVYWYQQSLDQGLQFLIQYYNGEERAKGNILERFSAQQFPDLHSELNLSSLELGDSALYFCASSVANNSPLHFGNGTRLTVT.

The V call is TRBV19, the J call TRBJ1-1, with 7 bases matching TRBD1. The CDR3 extends over 14 amino acids. Per the germline V gene, CDR1 is LNHDA and CDR2 is SQIVND (reference sequence). V dropped 4 bases and J dropped 1; count of bases not matched to a gene: 3. The CDR3 region has the DNA TGTGCCAGTAGTACGGGACAGAAGAACACTGAAGCTTTCTTT. This translates into CASSTGQKNTEAFF.

This chain joins TRBV6-5 and TRBJ2-7, with TRBD1 matching over 7 bases. V shed 11 bases, J shed 4 bases, and the junction held 8 bases outside the gene matches. Per germline, CDR1 MNHEY and CDR2 SVGAGI. The CDR3 is made up of 12 amino acids. The chain's CDR3 is CAVEGTEYEQYF. Here the CDR3 DNA reads TGTGCCGTTGAGGGGACAGAGTACGAGCAGTACTTC.

The CDR3 coding sequence is TGTGCCAGCTCACCCGAGACAGGTGAAAAACTGTTTTTT. It is translated as CASSPETGEKLFF. The chain couples TRBV18 to TRBJ1-4, with D possibly TRBD1 on 6 matching bases. Trimming stripped 3 bases from V and 7 bases from J, with 9 bases between. This CDR3 has 13 amino acids. Germline CDR1 reads KGHSH; CDR2 reads LQKENI.

V usage is TRBV4-1 and J usage is TRBJ1-5; TRBD1 agrees at 7 bases. Germline V gene data show CDR1 as MGHRA and CDR2 as YSYEKL. This CDR3 region has 17 residues. V lost 0 bases, J lost 6 bases, and 11 bases stayed unmatched. The CDR3 nucleotides read TGCGCCAGCAGCCAAGAACGGCAGACAGGGAGGCCTCAGCCCCAGCATTTT. Translating it yields CASSQERQTGRPQPQHF.

The V gene is TRBV9, the J gene TRBJ1-3; possible D gene TRBD1, 5 bases. The CDR3 is 14 residues long. V was shortened by 3 bases and J by 4 bases, with 11 bases between the two germline ends. Germline V gene lookup returns CDR1 SGDLS and CDR2 YYNGEE. The CDR3 DNA reads TGTGCCAGCAGCGATGTCAGGGCCGGAAACACCATATATTTT. Its protein product is CASSDVRAGNTIYF.

A single count supports this clone. The V call is TRBV27, the J call TRBJ2-6, with D perhaps TRBD2 (7 bases). The CDR3 extends over 18 amino acids. V lost 5 bases to trimming and J lost 0 bases, with 17 bases between them. Per the germline V gene, CDR1 is MNHEY and CDR2 is SMNVEV (reference sequence). DNA of the CDR3: TGTGCCAGCAGTGTGGGGGGGGGCCTCCACTCTGGGGCCAACGTCCTGACTTTC. Its translation: CASSVGGGLHSGANVLTF.

The chain uses TRBV6-5 and TRBJ1-1; D may be TRBD1 (6 bases). Germline CDR1 reads MNHEY; CDR2 reads SVGAGI. The CDR3 totals 14 residues. V lost 6 bases to trimming and J lost 4 bases, with 15 bases between them. CDR3 nucleotides: TGTGCCAGCAGCAGAGGACAGTCGGGCACTGAAGCTTTCTTT. This codes for CASSRGQSGTEAFF.

The chain employs TRBV7-9 and TRBJ2-1; D perhaps matches TRBD2 (6 bases). This CDR3 is 15 amino acids long. V was shortened by 1 base and J by 7 bases, with 14 bases between the two germline ends. CDR1 is SEHNR and CDR2 is FQNEAQ in the germline V gene (reference sequence). CDR3 sequence: CASSLGRAFGNEQFF. The DNA of the CDR3 is TGTGCCAGCAGCTTAGGGAGGGCCTTTGGAAATGAGCAGTTCTTC.

Details on this clone: The junction departs from the called germline gene at one end, perhaps through a read error. The chain is built from TRBV2 and TRBJ2-5, with D maybe TRBD1 (5 bases). CDR1 is SNHLY, CDR2 FYNNEI, per germline. The CDR3 is made up of 14 amino acids. The CDR3 protein is CASSAGRAQGTQYF. The CDR3 region has the DNA TGTGCCAGCAGTGCGGGCAGGGCCCAAGGGACCCAGTACTTC.

This chain connects TRBV7-9 to TRBJ2-3, with D unclear. The CDR3 is 12 amino acids. Trimming took 6 bases from V and 6 from J, leaving 10 bases between them. Germline V gives CDR1 SEHNR, CDR2 FQNEAQ (reference sequence). The CDR3 DNA follows: TGTGCCAGCAGGGAGAGGCGGGATACGCAGTATTTT. Translating gives CASRERRDTQYF.

The chain carries TRBV15 and TRBJ1-5, with no clear D. CDR1 and CDR2 from the germline V gene are LNHNV and YYDKDF (reference sequence). V gave up 1 base and J gave up 0 bases, with 7 bases separating them. This CDR3 comprises 15 residues. CDR3 amino acids: CATSRGENSNQPQHF. CDR3 nucleotide sequence: TGTGCCACCAGCAGAGGAGAAAATAGCAATCAGCCCCAGCATTTT. Together with reference TRBV15 and TRBJ1-5, the CDR3 gives the full variable domain: DAMVIQNPRYQVTQFGKPVTLSCSQTLNHNVMYWYQQKSSQAPKLLFHYYDKDFNNEADTPDNFQSRRPNTSFCFLDIRSPGLGDTAMYLCATSRGENSNQPQHFGDGTRLSIL.

The chain couples TRBV11-3 to TRBJ1-1, with TRBD1 as a possible D gene (5 bases). Trimming pared 6 bases from V and 2 bases from J, leaving 25 bases between. The CDR3 has 18 residues. Looked up from germline, CDR1 is SGHNT and CDR2 is YENEEA. CDR3 sequence reads: CASSPGGGVAISNTEAFF. The CDR3 nucleotides read TGTGCCAGCAGTCCCGGCGGGGGGGTGGCGATAAGTAACACTGAAGCTTTCTTT.

This chain connects TRBV7-2 to TRBJ1-5; TRBD1 agrees at 8 bases. The germline V gene encodes CDR1 SGHTA and CDR2 FQGNSA. CDR3 length: 15 residues. The J segment lost 2 bases and the V segment lost 2 bases, leaving 2 bases of the junction unmatched. CDR3 nucleotides: TGTGCCAGCAGCTTAAAACAGGGGGGCAATCAGCCCCAGCATTTT. As protein: CASSLKQGGNQPQHF.

The rearrangement joins TRBV11-3 to TRBJ2-7, with a possible D match to TRBD1 (6 bases). Germline lookup yields CDR1 SGHNT and CDR2 YENEEA. The CDR3 is made up of 13 amino acids. Trimming stripped 3 bases from V and 5 bases from J, with 11 bases between. The CDR3 sequence is CASSFGQGNEQYF. In DNA form, the CDR3 reads TGTGCCAGCAGCTTCGGCCAGGGGAACGAGCAGTACTTC.

For this clone: The same CDR3 also results from other DNA sequences found in this sample. The chain joins TRBV18 to TRBJ2-7; the D is unclear. Between the trimmed V and J ends, which lost 3 bases and 0 bases, there was a span of 6 bases. This CDR3 region has 13 residues. Per the germline V gene, CDR1 is KGHSH and CDR2 is LQKENI. DNA of the CDR3: TGTGCCAGCTCACCCCCGAGCTCCTACGAGCAGTACTTC. It translates to CASSPPSSYEQYF.

This clone was detected only once. The chain recombines TRBV3-1 (or the pseudogene TRBV3-2) with TRBJ2-7; 10 nucleotides align to TRBD2. Germline CDR1 reads LGHDT; CDR2 reads YNNKEL (reference sequence). This CDR3 contains 15 residues. Unmatched junction bases numbered 7, after V lost 5 bases and J lost 3 bases. CDR3 sequence (DNA): TGTGCCAGCAGCTTCGGACTAGCGGCATTCTACGAGCAGTACTTC. Encoded protein: CASSFGLAAFYEQYF.

The chain is built from TRBV7-9 and TRBJ1-6; 7 nucleotides align to TRBD1. With 5 bases clipped from V and 10 bases from J, the junction kept 8 bases outside the gene matches. The CDR3 contains 14 residues. CDR1 and CDR2 (germline): SEHNR, FQNEAQ (reference sequence). The CDR3 sequence: CASSATGAGSPLHF. As DNA, the CDR3 is TGTGCCAGCAGCGCCACAGGGGCAGGATCACCCCTCCACTTT.

The chain is built from TRBV18 and TRBJ2-5, with 8 bases matching TRBD2. Per germline, CDR1 KGHSH and CDR2 LQKENI. Trimming removed 4 bases from V and 0 bases from J; junction bases left unmatched: 13. CDR3 length equals 18 residues. The CDR3 spells CASSQRTGLLADQETQYF. The CDR3 region has the DNA TGTGCCAGCTCACAGAGGACCGGATTACTAGCGGACCAAGAGACCCAGTACTTC. Drawing the rest from reference TRBV18 and TRBJ2-5, the complete variable domain is NAGVMQNPRHLVRRRGQEARLRCSPMKGHSHVYWYRQLPEEGLKFMVYLQKENIIDESGMPKERFSAEFPKEGPSILRIQQVVRGDSAAYFCASSQRTGLLADQETQYFGPGTRLLVL.

This clone was observed a few times. The chain joins TRBV6-5 to TRBJ1-1; 7 bases map to TRBD1. The CDR3 is 15 residues long. The V gene end was trimmed by 8 bases and the J gene end by 1 base; junction bases not matched to a gene: 10. CDR1 is MNHEY and CDR2 is SVGAGI in the germline V gene. The CDR3 nucleotides are TGTGCCAGCCTCCGGGACAGAAATGAGAACACTGAAGCTTTCTTT. Its protein product is CASLRDRNENTEAFF.

The gene calls are TRBV7-3 and TRBJ2-5; a weak D match, TRBD1 (6 bases). The CDR3 totals 14 residues. Germline loops: CDR1 SGHTA, CDR2 FQGTGA. Between the trimmed V and J ends, which lost 1 base and 5 bases, there was a span of 11 bases. The CDR3 loop is CASSLNGGRETQYF. CDR3 DNA sequence: TGTGCCAGCAGCTTAAATGGGGGCCGGGAGACCCAGTACTTC. Complete variable domain (other parts from reference TRBV7-3 and TRBJ2-5): GAGVSQTPSNKVTEKGKYVELRCDPISGHTALYWYRQSLGQGPEFLIYFQGTGAADDSGLPNDRFFAVRPEGSVSTLKIQRTERGDSAVYLCASSLNGGRETQYFGPGTRLLVL.

The table lists this clone with a few counts. This chain links TRBV7-9 with TRBJ1-1; no reliable D call. From germline, CDR1 is SEHNR and CDR2 FQNEAQ (reference sequence). Trimming removed 6 bases from V and 0 bases from J, with 11 bases in between. CDR3 length: 14 amino acids. The CDR3 spells CASRRENMNTEAFF. For the CDR3, the DNA is TGTGCCAGCAGAAGGGAGAACATGAACACTGAAGCTTTCTTT.

This clone was counted once. CDR3 in DNA: TGTGCCAGCAGTTACCGCCAGGGGTGGAGCGGCTACACCTTC. Translated: CASSYRQGWSGYTF. V is TRBV6-5 and J is TRBJ1-2, with D maybe TRBD1 (6 bases). The ends were cut back, 2 bases at V and 8 bases at J, with 15 bases in the middle. Germline V gene data show CDR1 as MNHEY and CDR2 as SVGAGI. CDR3 length equals 14 residues.

J is TRBJ2-2 and V is TRBV2; 7 bases align to TRBD2. The V gene end was trimmed by 8 bases and the J gene end by 5 bases; junction bases not matched to a gene: 8. CDR1 SNHLY and CDR2 FYNNEI come from the germline V gene. The CDR3 is made up of 14 amino acids. In DNA, the CDR3 is TGTGCCAGCCAGGGCCTGGGGGGGACCGGGGAGCTGTTTTTT. Its protein is CASQGLGGTGELFF. Drawing the rest from reference TRBV2 and TRBJ2-2, the complete variable domain is EPEVTQTPSHQVTQMGQEVILRCVPISNHLYFYWYRQILGQKVEFLVSFYNNEISEKSEIFDDQFSVERPDGSNFTLKIRSTKLEDSAMYFCASQGLGGTGELFFGEGSRLTVL.

The CDR3 coding sequence is TGTGCCAGCAGCTTCCGGGGGTTCTCCTACAATGAGCAGTTCTTC. Encoded protein: CASSFRGFSYNEQFF. This chain uses TRBV7-2 with TRBJ2-1, with D perhaps TRBD2 (6 bases). This CDR3 is 15 amino acids long. The germline V and J ends were trimmed by 3 bases and 0 bases, with 9 bases remaining between them. Per the germline V gene, CDR1 is SGHTA and CDR2 is FQGNSA.